The 32 T cell receptor beta chains below were found in one sample sequenced in a study of Ad26.COV2.S vaccination and SARS-CoV-2 variants. The treatment denotes: roughly 19 received Ad26.COV2.S at low or high dose, single or two shots; about 5 received placebo; per-sample allocation not given. After the first vaccine or placebo injection, samples were drawn on day 63. Measured with immunoSEQ multiplex PCR; TCRdb has only the in-frame clones, and not every one. Of 380,000 or so clones in the sample, 83% were seen once. This specimen consisted of peripheral blood, obtained in a trial of Ad26.COV2.S vaccine versus placebo. These receptors all stem from a person aged 18-60 years who received the Ad26.COV2.S COVID-19 vaccine or a placebo.

The V and J genes are TRBV24-1 and TRBJ2-1, with unresolved D. This CDR3 is 11 amino acids long. The germline V and J ends were trimmed by 4 bases and 10 bases, with 7 bases remaining between them. CDR1 is KGHDR, CDR2 SFDVKD, per germline. CDR3 region: CATSEDGEQFF. CDR3 bases: TGTGCCACCAGTGAGGACGGGGAGCAGTTCTTC.

V usage is TRBV12-3 or TRBV12-4 and J usage is TRBJ1-1, with D hard to call. Trimming stripped 4 bases from V and 5 bases from J, with 11 bases between. This CDR3 comprises 13 residues. CDR3 nucleotide sequence: TGTGCCAGCAGTTCAACAGAGGAGACTGAAGCTTTCTTT. Protein product: CASSSTEETEAFF.

The chain carries TRBV5-6 and TRBJ2-5, with D uncertain. Per germline, CDR1 SGHDT and CDR2 YYEEEE. There are 14 residues in the CDR3. V was clipped by 0 bases and J by 1 base, with 7 bases between them. The chain's CDR3 is CASSLALTQETQYF. CDR3 DNA: TGTGCCAGCAGCTTGGCCTTGACCCAAGAGACCCAGTACTTC.

This clone was seen more than once but under ten times. V and J are TRBV5-4 and TRBJ2-6; D is uncertain. The length of the CDR3 is 15 residues. V was cut by 4 bases and J by 2 bases, with 10 bases left in between. The germline CDR1 and CDR2 sequences are SGHNT and YYREEE (reference sequence). The CDR3 sequence is CASSLKYPGANVLTF. As DNA, the CDR3 is TGTGCCAGCAGCCTCAAGTATCCTGGGGCCAACGTCCTGACTTTC.

This chain joins TRBV4-3 and TRBJ1-2; 7 bases align to TRBD1. The V gene end was trimmed by 0 bases and the J gene end by 0 bases; junction bases not matched to a gene: 7. The CDR3 covers 17 residues. CDR1 is LGHNA and CDR2 is YSLEER in the germline V gene. CDR3 nucleotides: TGCGCCAGCAGCCAAGAAGAATTGGGACAGACTAACTATGGCTACACCTTC. It codes for CASSQEELGQTNYGYTF.

The chain is built from TRBV27 and TRBJ2-3; a possible D gene is TRBD2 (5 bases). V was clipped by 5 bases and J by 2 bases, with 17 bases between them. The CDR3 is 16 residues long. Looked up from germline, CDR1 is MNHEY and CDR2 is SMNVEV (reference sequence). CDR3 amino acids: CASSGRRAVLTDTQYF. Written as DNA, the CDR3 is TGTGCCAGCAGTGGACGTCGAGCGGTTCTCACAGATACGCAGTATTTT.

This CDR3 is CASSVSGTPSGELFF. The CDR3 bases are TGTGCCAGCAGTGTTTCCGGGACTCCGTCCGGGGAGCTGTTTTTT. The chain has TRBV6-2 or TRBV6-3 and TRBJ2-2; possibly TRBD2 for D (6 bases). V lost 5 bases and J 6 bases, leaving 16 bases between the germline ends. This CDR3 comprises 15 residues. CDR1 and CDR2 from the germline V gene are MNHEY and SVGEGT.

V and J are TRBV7-3 and TRBJ1-2; D might be TRBD1 (5 bases). The V gene's germline CDR1 is SGHTA and CDR2 FQGTGA. Trimming left V 4 bases short and J 5 bases short, with 17 bases between. CDR3 length: 15 amino acids. The CDR3 nucleotides are TGTGCCAGCAGCTCGACAGCTTCCCCGGGATATGGCTACACCTTC. As protein: CASSSTASPGYGYTF.

J is TRBJ1-6 and V is TRBV21-1; the table's TRBD1 call for D was not verified on the DNA. TRBV21-1 is designated a pseudogene. The CDR3 runs 17 residues. As DNA, the CDR3 is TGTGCCAGCAGCAAAGGACAGTCGTGTTTGATTAATTCACCCCTCCACTTT. It is translated as CASSKGQSCLINSPLHF.

V and J are TRBV4-2 and TRBJ2-3; the D is unclear. Germline V gives CDR1 LGHNA, CDR2 YNFKEQ. This CDR3 contains 14 residues. Deletions cut 0 bases from V and 8 bases from J, with 12 bases between. The CDR3 reads CASSQERELGTQYF. The CDR3 bases are TGTGCCAGCAGCCAAGAAAGGGAATTGGGTACGCAGTATTTT.

The rearrangement uses TRBV2 and TRBJ1-1; 9 bases are a match to TRBD1. The CDR3 sequence is 13 residues long. Germline lookup yields CDR1 SNHLY and CDR2 FYNNEI. The V gene end was trimmed by 6 bases and the J gene end by 5 bases; junction bases not matched to a gene: 4. The CDR3 is CASSLDRGTEAFF. DNA for the CDR3: TGTGCCAGCAGCTTAGACAGGGGGACTGAAGCTTTCTTT.

In this sample, this clone turned up a few times. The chain combines TRBV5-4 with TRBJ1-1; 8 nucleotides align to TRBD1. After removal of 3 bases from V and 0 bases from J, the junction contained 4 bases not matched to a gene. This CDR3 comprises 15 residues. Germline CDR1 reads SGHNT; CDR2 reads YYREEE (reference sequence). CDR3 DNA: TGTGCCAGCAGCTCAGGGGGCGCTATGAACACTGAAGCTTTCTTT. Its translation is CASSSGGAMNTEAFF. Filled out from reference TRBV5-4 and TRBJ1-1, the complete variable domain reads ETGVTQSPTHLIKTRGQQVTLRCSSQSGHNTVSWYQQALGQGPQFIFQYYREEENGRGNFPPRFSGLQFPNYSSELNVNALELDDSALYLCASSSGGAMNTEAFFGQGTRLTVV.

The rearrangement links TRBV19 to TRBJ2-1; the D is unclear. The CDR3 is 12 amino acids. The germline V gene has CDR1 LNHDA and CDR2 SQIVND (reference sequence). The germline V and J ends were trimmed by 3 bases and 8 bases, with 8 bases remaining between them. CDR3 nucleotide sequence: TGTGCCAGTAGTATGGGTCTGCATGAGCAGTTCTTC. As protein: CASSMGLHEQFF.

The rearrangement uses TRBV19 and TRBJ1-1; the D is unclear. V gave up 6 bases and J gave up 0 bases, with 11 bases separating them. CDR3 length: 14 amino acids. CDR1 and CDR2 from the germline V gene are LNHDA and SQIVND (reference sequence). CDR3 DNA: TGTGCCAGTAGCCCTGGCACATTGAACACTGAAGCTTTCTTT. Translating it yields CASSPGTLNTEAFF.

V gene TRBV7-9 combines with J gene TRBJ1-2; D is undetermined. This CDR3 region has 13 residues. V was trimmed by 2 bases and J by 10 bases, leaving 14 bases between them. Germline CDR1 SEHNR, CDR2 FQNEAQ (reference sequence). The CDR3 DNA reads as TGTGCCAGCAGCTTACTGGCTAGCGGGTACTACACCTTC. This gives the protein CASSLLASGYYTF.

The chain is built from TRBV5-1 and TRBJ1-2, with a tentative D call TRBD1 (6 bases). V was shortened by 4 bases and J by 2 bases, with 9 bases between the two germline ends. From germline, CDR1 is SGHRS and CDR2 YFSETQ. The CDR3 consists of 13 residues. This chain's CDR3 is CASSVDRNYGYTF. In DNA form, the CDR3 reads TGCGCCAGCAGCGTGGACAGAAACTATGGCTACACCTTC.

The chain links TRBV19 to TRBJ1-5; 7 nucleotides align to TRBD1. Germline trimming cut 0 bases from V and 7 bases from J; bases unmatched to any gene: 3. CDR3 length: 14 amino acids. The germline V gene encodes CDR1 LNHDA and CDR2 SQIVND (reference sequence). CDR3 amino acids: CASSIDEQGQPQHF. The CDR3 DNA is TGTGCCAGTAGTATAGACGAACAGGGGCAGCCCCAGCATTTT.

V usage is TRBV13 and J usage is TRBJ2-7; D not certain. The length of the CDR3 is 12 residues. Trimming cost V 5 bases and J 6 bases, with 11 bases left between them. Germline CDR1 reads PRHDT; CDR2 reads FYEKMQ (reference sequence). CDR3 region: CASSVEYSEQYF. For the CDR3, the DNA is TGTGCCAGCAGCGTAGAGTATAGCGAGCAGTACTTC.

This sequence joins TRBV9 and TRBJ2-6; D call uncertain. Between the trimmed V and J ends, which lost 0 bases and 1 base, there was a span of 2 bases. This CDR3 is built from 14 residues. CDR1 and CDR2 from the germline V gene are SGDLS and YYNGEE. CDR3 in DNA: TGTGCCAGCAGCGTAGGATCTGGGGCCAACGTCCTGACTTTC. Translating gives CASSVGSGANVLTF.

This chain uses TRBV10-1 with TRBJ1-5; D possibly corresponds to TRBD1 (5 bases). V was trimmed by 4 bases and J by 2 bases, leaving 12 bases between them. CDR3 size: 15 residues. Germline assignment: CDR1 WNHNN and CDR2 SYGVQD (reference sequence). The CDR3 sequence is CASSGGEGRNQPQHF. In nucleotides, the CDR3 is TGCGCCAGCAGTGGGGGGGAGGGTCGCAATCAGCCCCAGCATTTT.

The V and J genes are TRBV27 and TRBJ1-1; D is perhaps TRBD1 (5 bases). With 6 bases removed from V and 0 bases from J, the gap between germline ends came to 11 bases. The length of the CDR3 is 14 residues. Germline V lookup: CDR1 MNHEY, CDR2 SMNVEV (reference sequence). In nucleotides, the CDR3 is TGTGCCAGCAGCGAAGACAGTTTGAACACTGAAGCTTTCTTT. It specifies CASSEDSLNTEAFF.

The chain's CDR3 is CASSLARGLYEQYF. The CDR3 coding sequence is TGTGCCAGCAGCTTAGCCCGAGGACTTTACGAGCAGTACTTC. J is TRBJ2-7 and V is TRBV11-2; D is possibly TRBD2 (5 bases). V lost 1 base and J 4 bases, leaving 11 bases between the germline ends. Germline CDR1 SGHAT, CDR2 FQNNGV. This CDR3 comprises 14 residues.

In DNA, the CDR3 is TGTGCCAGCAGTGCCGGTGGCTACACCTTC. This sequence encodes CASSAGGYTF. The J gene is TRBJ1-2, the V gene TRBV2; D call uncertain. Per germline, CDR1 SNHLY and CDR2 FYNNEI. The CDR3 extends over 10 amino acids. V dropped 4 bases and J dropped 7 bases, with 4 bases sitting between them.

This chain connects TRBV7-9 to TRBJ2-5; maybe TRBD1 (5 bases). The CDR3 is 15 amino acids. Germline CDR1 is SEHNR and CDR2 is FQNEAQ (reference sequence). V was shortened by 1 base and J by 2 bases, with 11 bases between the two germline ends. The CDR3 sequence is CASSLVGGAQETQYF. The CDR3 nucleotides read TGTGCCAGCAGCTTAGTAGGTGGGGCACAAGAGACCCAGTACTTC.

V and J are TRBV18 and TRBJ1-1; a possible D gene is TRBD1 (6 bases). Per the germline V gene, CDR1 is KGHSH and CDR2 is LQKENI. The V and J ends lost 4 bases and 4 bases respectively, with 16 bases between them. The CDR3 runs 15 residues. DNA of the CDR3: TGTGCCAGCTCACTTTCGGAGGGGGTTGGCACTGAAGCTTTCTTT. This sequence encodes CASSLSEGVGTEAFF.

V and J are TRBV6-5 and TRBJ1-3; maybe TRBD1 (6 bases). V dropped 6 bases and J dropped 0 bases, with 12 bases sitting between them. CDR3 size: 15 residues. The V gene's germline CDR1 is MNHEY and CDR2 SVGAGI. CDR3 sequence: CASRRTGSSGNTIYF. Written as DNA, the CDR3 is TGTGCCAGCAGACGTACAGGGAGCTCTGGAAACACCATATATTTT.

This clone was detected a few times. The rearrangement links TRBV11-2 to TRBJ1-6; D unresolved. Germline V gene lookup returns CDR1 SGHAT and CDR2 FQNNGV. With 5 bases removed from V and 1 base from J, the gap between germline ends came to 9 bases. The CDR3 totals 15 residues. CDR3 sequence (DNA): TGTGCCAGCAGCCCGCTCGGGTCCTATAATTCACCCCTCCACTTT. Amino acids: CASSPLGSYNSPLHF.

The chain employs TRBV19 and TRBJ2-4; the D gene could be TRBD1 or TRBD2 (5 bases each). The CDR3 contains 12 residues. Germline loops: CDR1 LNHDA, CDR2 SQIVND (reference sequence). V gave up 6 bases and J gave up 9 bases, with 12 bases separating them. The CDR3 DNA reads TGTGCCAGTAGCGAACCGGGGACCATTCAGTACTTC. Translation: CASSEPGTIQYF.

The chain carries TRBV7-9 and TRBJ2-7; 7 bases agree with TRBD2. Germline V gene data show CDR1 as SEHNR and CDR2 as FQNEAQ (reference sequence). V was clipped by 2 bases and J by 5 bases; unmatched bases: 9. This CDR3 has 15 residues. Here the CDR3 DNA reads TGTGCCAGCAGCTTATCACTAGCGATTATCCACGAGCAGTACTTC. This sequence encodes CASSLSLAIIHEQYF.

This clone was observed once. This sequence joins TRBV7-2 and TRBJ1-2; 7 positions agree with TRBD1. The junction had 10 bases not matched to a gene; V was cut back by 6 bases and J by 0 bases. Germline values: CDR1 SGHTA, CDR2 FQGNSA. This CDR3 is built from 16 residues. The CDR3 sequence is CASSPRGGPANYGYTF. CDR3 nucleotides: TGTGCCAGCAGTCCCAGGGGGGGCCCGGCTAACTATGGCTACACCTTC. The full variable domain, completed using reference TRBV7-2 and TRBJ1-2, is GAGVSQSPSNKVTEKGKDVELRCDPISGHTALYWYRQSLGQGLEFLIYFQGNSAPDKSGLPSDRFSAERTGGSVSTLTIQRTQQEDSAVYLCASSPRGGPANYGYTFGSGTRLTVV.

J is TRBJ1-1 and V is TRBV10-2; 7 positions match TRBD1. Losses at the gene ends were 7 bases for V and 7 bases for J; bases not matched to a gene: 3. The CDR3 is 11 amino acids. Germline values: CDR1 WSHSY, CDR2 SAAADI. CDR3 sequence reads: CASKGANEAFF. Written as DNA, the CDR3 is TGCGCCAGCAAGGGGGCTAATGAAGCTTTCTTT.

Only a few counts were recorded for this clone. The CDR3 bases are TGTGCCATCAGTGGGCGGGGTGGGCCCTACAATGAGCAGTTCTTC. As protein: CAISGRGGPYNEQFF. The chain employs TRBV10-3 and TRBJ2-1; tentatively, D is TRBD2 (6 bases). The CDR3 sequence is 15 residues long. V shed 4 bases and J shed 2 bases, with 12 bases lying between them. The germline gives CDR1 ENHRY, CDR2 SYGVKD.